Given below is one T cell receptor (beta chain) in context. The antigen remains undetermined. The data originate from a study of vaccination and CD4 T cells after COVID-19. Sample treatment: 10-day PBMC culture with coronavirus spike peptide pools or control peptides (ViraFEST assay). In germline, CDR1 is SNHLY, CDR2 FYNNEI. The CDR3 has 15 residues. Trimming took 6 bases from V and 3 from J; bases not matched to a gene: 2. Sequencing of cultured CD4+ T cell DNA used the Oncomine TCR Beta short-read assay. TCRdb passed the PCR reads through MiXCR, listing each CDR3 protein once. The table shows 13,000 or so distinct CDR3 sequences, with under 55% occurring only once.

Sequencing was performed on CD4+ T cells from blood, cultured in vitro, taken after SARS-CoV-2 vaccination. The rearrangement links TRBV2 to TRBJ2-5; 15 positions agree with TRBD2. The source is a human donor who had recovered from COVID-19. This CDR3 is CASSGLAGGEETQYF. CDR3 nucleotide sequence: TGTGCCAGCAGCGGACTAGCGGGAGGGGAAGAGACCCAGTACTTC.